These T cell receptor beta chains were read from a single sample in a study of molecular identifiers for immune sequencing clone quantification. TCRdb fed the PCR reads into MiXCR, producing one record per CDR3 protein. The sample carries some 680,000 distinct CDR3 sequences, 25% recorded once. Sequenced input: naive CD8+ T cells from blood, with Jurkat cell RNA spiked in. These receptors all stem from a human donor in good health. Some libraries in this study had Jurkat cell RNA spiked in. CDR3s include the opening cysteine and the closing phenylalanine or tryptophan. D genes are given only for firm matches. Clone size is shown for a subset of rows, as once, few, many or a class of expanded clone.

D gene	V gene	J gene	clone size	CDR3 protein	CDR3 DNA
.	TRBV28	TRBJ2-3	.	CASSLGSTGTQYF	TGTGCCAGCAGTTTAGGGTCAACAGGTACGCAGTATTTT
.	TRBV19	TRBJ1-3	.	CASMLGNTIYF	TGTGCCAGTATGCTGGGAAACACCATATATTTT
.	TRBV12-3/TRBV12-4	TRBJ2-1	.	CASSLEGLTYNEQFF	TGTGCCAGCAGCCTAGAAGGGCTTACCTACAATGAGCAGTTCTTC
.	TRBV19	TRBJ2-1	few	CASSIASALSYNEQFF	TGTGCCAGTAGTATAGCCAGCGCCCTCTCCTACAATGAGCAGTTCTTC
TRBD1	TRBV7-2	TRBJ1-2	few	CASSFSSGTGDGYTF	TGTGCCAGCAGCTTTAGTTCCGGGACAGGGGATGGCTACACCTTC
.	TRBV12-3/TRBV12-4	TRBJ2-1	few	CASSLSLRVESYNEQFF	TGTGCCAGCAGTTTAAGCTTGAGAGTAGAATCCTACAATGAGCAGTTCTTC
TRBD1	TRBV27	TRBJ1-1	few	CASSSWTGGMNTEAFF	TGTGCCAGCAGTTCCTGGACAGGGGGTATGAACACTGAAGCTTTCTTT
.	TRBV30	TRBJ2-7	few	CAWSVLTGQHAYEQYF	TGTGCCTGGAGTGTTCTAACCGGCCAACATGCCTACGAGCAGTACTTC
TRBD2	TRBV24-1	TRBJ2-2	.	CATSGKRLAGGRAGELFF	TGTGCCACCAGTGGTAAGAGACTAGCGGGAGGGCGCGCCGGGGAGCTGTTTTTT
.	TRBV7-9	TRBJ2-1	.	CASSLPMDSYSYNEQFF	TGTGCCAGCAGCCTCCCGATGGACAGTTACTCCTACAATGAGCAGTTCTTC
.	TRBV11-2	TRBJ2-5	.	CASSFSENGAQETQYF	TGTGCCAGCAGCTTTTCCGAAAACGGGGCACAAGAGACCCAGTACTTC
.	TRBV7-6	TRBJ2-7	few	CASSVEAGFHEQYF	TGTGCCAGCAGCGTCGAAGCAGGGTTCCACGAGCAGTACTTC
.	TRBV12-5	TRBJ1-2	many	CASGFTDEYGYTF	TGTGCTAGTGGTTTTACCGACGAATATGGCTACACCTTC
TRBD2	TRBV12-3/TRBV12-4	TRBJ2-7	.	CASSYSGGPAYEQYF	TGTGCCAGCAGTTATAGCGGGGGGCCGGCCTACGAGCAGTACTTC
.	TRBV24-1	TRBJ2-3	many	CATSETRQGTDTQYF	TGTGCCACCAGTGAGACCAGACAGGGCACAGATACGCAGTATTTT
TRBD1	TRBV4-1	TRBJ2-7	.	CASSPIVTGALYEQYF	TGCGCCAGCAGCCCTATCGTTACAGGGGCTCTGTACGAGCAGTACTTC
.	TRBV10-3	TRBJ1-5	few	CAISDTENSNQPQHF	TGTGCCATCAGTGACACAGAGAATAGCAATCAGCCCCAGCATTTT
.	TRBV28	TRBJ2-3	many	CASSPDAVGTDTQYF	TGTGCCAGCAGCCCTGATGCGGTGGGCACAGATACGCAGTATTTT